This record looks at one T cell receptor (beta chain) sequence and its context. In the original analysis: By means of reference gene primer amplification, nucleated cell counts were estimated. Profiling relied on immunoSEQ multiplex PCR, and the TCRdb table lists in-frame clones only, not all of them. Clonal size and the V and J genes are those of that table, whereas D and trimming came from the DNA. Among 100,000 or so clones listed, 81% were seen once. This sample is part of a study of blood T cell repertoires in COVID-19. Study context: COVID-19 samples collected from the United States, Italy and Spain covered acute and convalescent phases. The analysed material was cDNA or gDNA that came from T cells, B-cell-depleted T cells, or PBMCs.

After removal of 1 base from V and 4 bases from J, the junction contained 5 bases not matched to a gene. The CDR3 is 15 amino acids. The germline CDR1 and CDR2 sequences are MNHEY and SVGEGT. The sequenced sample consisted of peripheral blood. The clonotype originates from a man older than 75 with acute or convalescent COVID-19. J is TRBJ1-2 and V is TRBV6-2 or TRBV6-3, with TRBD1 matching 8 bases. The CDR3 loop is CASSYLDRAAYGYTF. CDR3 in DNA: TGTGCCAGCAGTTACTTGGACAGGGCGGCCTATGGCTACACCTTC.